Here is one TCR beta chain with its context. The data originate from a study of technical replicates of blood from a handful of donors. Profiling relied on immunoSEQ multiplex PCR, and the TCRdb table lists in-frame clones only, not all of them. There are tens of thousands of clones in the sample; 90% to 95% occur only once, and about 0.41% lies in the top ten. Germline CDR1 MNHNS, CDR2 SASEGT. This CDR3 spans 16 amino acids. V was pared by 2 bases and J by 2 bases, with 3 bases of the junction left unmatched. V is TRBV6-1 and J is TRBJ2-3, with 11 bases aligning to TRBD2. The material sequenced was T cells isolated from PBMCs. This TCR was sampled from a human donor in good health. The CDR3 loop is CASSETSGSPTDTQYF. DNA for the CDR3: TGTGCCAGCAGTGAAACTAGCGGGAGTCCCACAGATACGCAGTATTTT.